The entry below describes one T cell receptor (beta chain). No antigen is known for it. Constant-segment primers and 5'RACE yielded cDNA libraries for TCR alpha and TCR beta, each carrying sample barcodes and UMIs. TCRdb redid the calling of the 5' RACE reads with MiXCR, one entry per CDR3 protein. The sample includes approximately 560,000 distinct CDR3 sequences, around a sixth of them seen just once. The CDR3 totals 13 residues. Germline trimming cut 5 bases from V and 5 bases from J; bases unmatched to any gene: 4. The record originates from a study of T-cell memory formation after mild COVID-19. General study points: Proof of SARS-CoV-2 specificity was absent for the second-wave clones that crested on day 37. Contracting clones, day 15 to 85, had balanced CD4/CD8, and later expanders favored CD4+.

The chain is built from TRBV12-3 or TRBV12-4 and TRBJ1-1, with TRBD1 matching 8 bases. This TCR came from an adult woman who had mild COVID-19 (a few samples of this study predate the infection). Cell type and time point are not known. Source material: PBMCs or a T cell subset sorted from them (not recorded which). The DNA of the CDR3 is TGTGCCAGCAGTGACCACAGGGGGACTGAAGCTTTCTTT. Encoded protein: CASSDHRGTEAFF.